The 20 T cell receptor beta chains below were found in one sample sequenced in a study of blood T cell repertoires in COVID-19. Produced via immunoSEQ multiplex PCR; TCRdb's table is partial and in-frame only. This sample has about 210,000 clones, with approximately 83% found just once. The sample taken for sequencing was peripheral blood. The receptor set was obtained from a woman in her thirties or forties with active or convalescent COVID-19.

The chain joins TRBV12-3 or TRBV12-4 to TRBJ2-3, with TRBD1 matching 8 bases. J gave up 3 bases and V 8 bases, and 4 bases lay outside the gene matches. The CDR3 extends over 13 amino acids. For the CDR3, the DNA is TGTGCCAGCCGTCAGGGGGCAACAGATACGCAGTATTTT. Translated, it gives CASRQGATDTQYF.

The chain couples TRBV29-1 to TRBJ2-2, with TRBD1 as a possible D gene (6 bases). Germline values: CDR1 SQVTM, CDR2 ANQGSEA. V lost 6 bases, J lost 5 bases, and 19 bases lay in between. CDR3 length: 15 amino acids. The CDR3 loop reads CSVQQGRVDTGELFF. CDR3 sequence (DNA): TGCAGCGTCCAACAGGGAAGAGTAGATACCGGGGAGCTGTTTTTT.

Only a few counts were recorded for this clone. The chain links TRBV7-9 to TRBJ2-2, with 8 bases that match TRBD1. The CDR3 extends over 16 amino acids. J gave up 1 base and V 5 bases, and 6 bases lay outside the gene matches. Germline values: CDR1 SEHNR, CDR2 FQNEAQ (reference sequence). This CDR3 is CASSPRQGMNTGELFF. The CDR3 nucleotides read TGTGCCAGCAGCCCCCGACAGGGGATGAACACCGGGGAGCTGTTTTTT.

V usage is TRBV27 and J usage is TRBJ1-6, with 8 nucleotides matching TRBD1. CDR3 length: 21 residues. The germline gives CDR1 MNHEY, CDR2 SMNVEV (reference sequence). V trimming: 8 bases; J trimming: 4 bases; junction bases outside the gene matches: 25. In DNA form, the CDR3 reads TGTGCCAGCGGTTCCCCCATATCAGGGGGCAGGGGATTGGGGTATAATTCACCCCTCCACTTT. Translating gives CASGSPISGGRGLGYNSPLHF.

The J gene is TRBJ1-3, the V gene TRBV5-1; TRBD1 is a possible D gene (6 bases). The CDR3 is made up of 15 amino acids. Germline loops: CDR1 SGHRS, CDR2 YFSETQ. The V end was cut by 4 bases, the J end by 4 bases, with 15 bases between. CDR3 loop: CASSAAGDGGNTIYF. In DNA form, the CDR3 reads TGCGCCAGCAGCGCCGCAGGGGATGGAGGAAACACCATATATTTT. The full variable domain, with the rest looked up from reference TRBV5-1 and TRBJ1-3, is KAGVTQTPRYLIKTRGQQVTLSCSPISGHRSVSWYQQTPGQGLQFLFEYFSETQRNKGNFPGRFSGRQFSNSRSEMNVSTLELGDSALYLCASSAAGDGGNTIYFGEGSWLTVV.

The chain employs TRBV6-5 and TRBJ2-5; 9 bases are a match to TRBD1. The CDR3 is 14 residues long. Germline V CDR1 and CDR2: MNHEY, SVGAGI. V lost 6 bases, J lost 10 bases, and 12 bases stayed unmatched. CDR3 in DNA: TGTGCCAGCAGCATGGACAGGGGTTTTCCCGACCAGTACTTC. Protein product: CASSMDRGFPDQYF.

The chain is built from TRBV11-2 and TRBJ2-7; 9 bases line up with TRBD2. Per germline, CDR1 SGHAT and CDR2 FQNNGV. V lost 5 bases, J lost 2 bases, and 10 bases stayed unmatched. This CDR3 is built from 16 residues. The CDR3 region is CASSARSGSPPYEQYF. Written as DNA, the CDR3 is TGTGCCAGCAGCGCCCGTAGCGGGAGTCCCCCCTACGAGCAGTACTTC.

The chain employs TRBV4-1 and TRBJ1-5; 10 bases align to TRBD1. Unmatched junction bases numbered 7, after V lost 7 bases and J lost 4 bases. The CDR3 extends over 15 amino acids. The V gene's germline CDR1 is MGHRA and CDR2 YSYEKL. CDR3 nucleotide sequence: TGCGCCAGCAAGTGGGACAGGGGCGAAAATCAGCCCCAGCATTTT. Translated, it gives CASKWDRGENQPQHF.

The chain has TRBV27 and TRBJ2-5; D possibly corresponds to TRBD2 (6 bases). The CDR3 contains 15 residues. Trimming shortened V by 8 bases and J by 4 bases, and 20 bases separated the two germline ends. The germline V gene encodes CDR1 MNHEY and CDR2 SMNVEV (reference sequence). CDR3 loop: CASRSFGGAGETQYF. CDR3 in DNA: TGTGCCAGCCGTTCGTTCGGGGGTGCGGGAGAGACCCAGTACTTC.

The chain is built from TRBV27 and TRBJ1-1; no clear D gene. The germline CDR1 and CDR2 sequences are MNHEY and SMNVEV (reference sequence). Trimming took 6 bases from V and 0 from J, leaving 14 bases between them. This CDR3 is 15 amino acids long. The CDR3: CASSQIRKMNTEAFF. The CDR3 nucleotides read TGTGCCAGCAGCCAGATCAGGAAAATGAACACTGAAGCTTTCTTT.

This clone was seen a handful of times. The chain recombines TRBV2 with TRBJ2-1, with 9 bases lining up with TRBD1. Germline-derived CDR1 and CDR2 are SNHLY and FYNNEI. V shed 5 bases, J shed 13 bases, and the junction held 15 bases outside the gene matches. The CDR3 consists of 15 residues. The CDR3 region has the DNA TGTGCCAGCAGTACAGGGGGCTTTGGGACAGGCGGTCAGTTCTTC. Translating it yields CASSTGGFGTGGQFF.

The chain carries TRBV11-3 and TRBJ2-4, with D perhaps matching TRBD1 (5 bases). Germline V gives CDR1 SGHNT, CDR2 YENEEA. The CDR3 contains 17 residues. The V end lost 0 bases, the J end lost 8 bases, and 20 bases lay between the germline ends. The DNA of the CDR3 is TGTGCCAGCAGCTTAGATCCCCCGCAGGGTAGTTGGGACATTCAGTACTTC. This codes for CASSLDPPQGSWDIQYF.

This clone was counted a few times. This chain joins TRBV19 and TRBJ1-1, with D tentatively TRBD1 (6 bases). Between the trimmed V and J ends, which lost 4 bases and 5 bases, there was a span of 11 bases. Germline CDR1 is LNHDA and CDR2 is SQIVND (reference sequence). The CDR3 spans 13 residues. The CDR3 spells CASSRGGETEAFF. Written as DNA, the CDR3 is TGTGCCAGTAGTAGAGGGGGGGAAACTGAAGCTTTCTTT.

The J gene is TRBJ2-7, the V gene TRBV7-9, with 10 bases matching TRBD1. The CDR3 is 16 amino acids. After removal of 4 bases from V and 5 bases from J, the junction contained 11 bases not matched to a gene. Germline V gives CDR1 SEHNR, CDR2 FQNEAQ (reference sequence). CDR3 nucleotides: TGTGCCAGCAGCTCACTCCGGGACAGGGGAGGGGACGAGCAGTACTTC. This codes for CASSSLRDRGGDEQYF.

This sequence joins TRBV10-1 and TRBJ2-1, with 9 positions matching TRBD2. CDR1 WNHNN and CDR2 SYGVQD come from the germline V gene (reference sequence). V shed 4 bases, J shed 2 bases, and the junction held 6 bases outside the gene matches. This CDR3 is built from 16 residues. The CDR3 reads CASSGTSASTYNEQFF. CDR3 bases: TGCGCCAGCAGTGGGACTAGCGCATCGACCTACAATGAGCAGTTCTTC.

This clone has a handful of counts. The chain is built from TRBV27 and TRBJ2-1, with TRBD2 identical over 9 bases. The trim removed 4 bases at V and 5 bases at J, leaving 6 bases unmatched. The CDR3 totals 15 residues. Germline loops: CDR1 MNHEY, CDR2 SMNVEV (reference sequence). The CDR3: CASSWLAGIHNEQFF. CDR3 DNA sequence: TGTGCCAGCAGTTGGCTAGCGGGAATCCACAATGAGCAGTTCTTC.

As concerns this clone: Other DNA sequences of this sample code for an identical CDR3. The V and J genes are TRBV6-5 and TRBJ1-2; 8 bases are a match to TRBD1. J lost 5 bases, V lost 0 bases, and 8 bases had no gene match. The length of the CDR3 is 16 residues. Germline CDR1 reads MNHEY; CDR2 reads SVGAGI. The CDR3 nucleotides read TGTGCCAGCAGTTACTCGCCCCAGGGGGCAGGGTATGGCTACACCTTC. Translation gives CASSYSPQGAGYGYTF.

This sequence joins TRBV5-1 and TRBJ2-1; D possibly corresponds to TRBD2 (6 bases). Germline V gene data show CDR1 as SGHRS and CDR2 as YFSETQ. The CDR3 totals 16 residues. V lost 0 bases, J lost 6 bases, and 16 bases lay in between. In DNA, the CDR3 is TGCGCCAGCAGCTTGGTATCGGTCGGTAGCGGCAATGAGCAGTTCTTC. Encoded protein: CASSLVSVGSGNEQFF.

V usage is TRBV9 and J usage is TRBJ2-1; D might be TRBD2 (6 bases). V was trimmed by 2 bases and J by 0 bases, leaving 12 bases between them. This CDR3 region has 16 residues. The germline V gene encodes CDR1 SGDLS and CDR2 YYNGEE. In DNA, the CDR3 is TGTGCCAGCAGCGTTAATGGGGGGAGCTCCTACAATGAGCAGTTCTTC. Translated, it gives CASSVNGGSSYNEQFF.

This chain connects TRBV7-9 to TRBJ2-1; 14 nucleotides align to TRBD2. Germline CDR1 reads SEHNR; CDR2 reads FQNEAQ (reference sequence). Trimming took 5 bases from V and 8 from J; bases not matched to a gene: 8. The CDR3 runs 16 residues. This CDR3 reads CASSPRLAGGRDEQFF. The DNA of the CDR3 is TGTGCCAGCAGCCCCCGACTAGCGGGGGGGAGGGATGAGCAGTTCTTC.